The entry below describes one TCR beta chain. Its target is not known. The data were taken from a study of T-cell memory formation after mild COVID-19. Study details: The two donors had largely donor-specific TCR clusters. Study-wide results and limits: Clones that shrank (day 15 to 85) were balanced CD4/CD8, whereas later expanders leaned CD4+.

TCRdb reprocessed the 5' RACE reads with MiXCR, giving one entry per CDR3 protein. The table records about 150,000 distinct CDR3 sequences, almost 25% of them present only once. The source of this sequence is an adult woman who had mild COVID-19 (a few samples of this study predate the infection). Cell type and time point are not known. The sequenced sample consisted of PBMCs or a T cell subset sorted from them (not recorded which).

CDR3 DNA sequence: TGTGCCACCAGTGATTCACCGGGCCCCGGGTACAATGAGCAGTTCTTC. The encoded protein is CATSDSPGPGYNEQFF. The V gene is TRBV24-1, the J gene TRBJ2-1; D unresolved. The CDR3 spans 16 residues. Trimming removed 2 bases from V and 4 bases from J, with 14 bases in between. From germline, CDR1 is KGHDR and CDR2 SFDVKD.